This passage covers 29 T cell receptor beta chains from one sample sequenced in a study of blood T cell repertoires in COVID-19. Profiled with immunoSEQ multiplex PCR; TCRdb holds only in-frame clones, not every one. Of hundreds of thousands of clones listed, 70% to 90% are singletons. The sequenced material came from peripheral blood. These receptors originate from a man in his 70s with acute or convalescent COVID-19.

The rearrangement uses TRBV4-3 and TRBJ1-6; TRBD1 is a possible D gene (5 bases). This CDR3 is built from 15 residues. Trimming removed 1 base at V and 10 bases at J, with 14 bases between. Germline V gene data show CDR1 as LGHNA and CDR2 as YSLEER. CDR3 nucleotide sequence: TGCGCCAGCAGCCAAGGGATACAGGCTACCTCACCCCTCCACTTT. It encodes CASSQGIQATSPLHF.

The chain uses TRBV11-2 and TRBJ2-5, with 9 bases matching TRBD1. The length of the CDR3 is 13 residues. Germline values: CDR1 SGHAT, CDR2 FQNNGV. V lost 5 bases, J lost 5 bases, and 3 bases stayed unmatched. For the CDR3, the DNA is TGTGCCAGCAGCCAGGGACAGGGCGAGACCCAGTACTTC. The encoded protein is CASSQGQGETQYF.

This CDR3 is CASSRNTGGYEQYF. CDR3 DNA: TGTGCCAGCAGCCGCAACACCGGCGGCTACGAGCAGTACTTC. The chain uses TRBV6-6 and TRBJ2-7; D call uncertain. Germline loops: CDR1 MNHNY, CDR2 SVGAGI (reference sequence). Trimming removed 6 bases from V and 3 bases from J, with 15 bases in between. The CDR3 is 14 residues long.

This clone occurred a few times. The DNA for the CDR3 is TGCGCCAGCAGCTTGGCCGAGGGACGCGGGGTGACCCAGTACTTC. Translated, it gives CASSLAEGRGVTQYF. The chain employs TRBV5-1 and TRBJ2-5; TRBD2 is a possible D gene (6 bases). The CDR3 has 15 amino acids. V lost 0 bases and J lost 7, with 16 bases in between. CDR1 and CDR2 from the germline V gene are SGHRS and YFSETQ.

The chain recombines TRBV7-2 with TRBJ2-3; D uncertain. Trimming removed 5 bases from V and 2 bases from J, with 20 bases in between. Per the germline V gene, CDR1 is SGHTA and CDR2 is FQGNSA. This CDR3 is built from 17 residues. CDR3 DNA sequence: TGTGCCAGCAGCCCTAGGCTGCTACGACCGCCCACAGATACGCAGTATTTT. Translated, it gives CASSPRLLRPPTDTQYF.

The J gene is TRBJ1-2, the V gene TRBV9; the D gene is possibly TRBD1 (6 bases). This CDR3 is built from 12 residues. Deletions cut 6 bases from V and 9 bases from J, with 15 bases between. The germline V gene has CDR1 SGDLS and CDR2 YYNGEE. The CDR3 loop is CASTPGDTSYTF. The CDR3 bases are TGTGCCAGCACCCCCGGGGACACTAGCTACACCTTC. The full variable domain, completed using reference TRBV9 and TRBJ1-2, is DSGVTQTPKHLITATGQRVTLRCSPRSGDLSVYWYQQSLDQGLQFLIQYYNGEERAKGNILERFSAQQFPDLHSELNLSSLELGDSALYFCASTPGDTSYTFGSGTRLTVV.

The gene calls are TRBV15 and TRBJ2-7; weak D call: TRBD1 (5 bases). The V end was cut by 4 bases, the J end by 2 bases, with 9 bases between. The CDR3 runs to 13 residues. CDR1 is LNHNV, CDR2 YYDKDF, per germline (reference sequence). Here the CDR3 reads CATSNGRAYEQYF. The CDR3, as DNA: TGTGCCACCAGCAATGGCAGGGCCTACGAGCAGTACTTC.

The chain is built from TRBV9 and TRBJ2-5, with 7 bases aligning to TRBD2. The ends lost 0 bases at V and 4 bases at J; junction bases unmatched: 15. The CDR3 spans 18 residues. Germline assignment: CDR1 SGDLS and CDR2 YYNGEE. The CDR3 nucleotides are TGTGCCAGCAGCGTAGTAGGGAGTAGGAGCGGGGTAGGAGAGACCCAGTACTTC. Protein: CASSVVGSRSGVGETQYF.

This chain uses TRBV5-5 with TRBJ2-1; D remains unclear. V shed 4 bases and J shed 4 bases, with 12 bases lying between them. The CDR3 loop spans 14 amino acids. Germline-derived CDR1 and CDR2 are SGHKS and YYEKEE (reference sequence). CDR3 in DNA: TGTGCCAGCAGCCGGTCTATTCAATACAATGAGCAGTTCTTC. This codes for CASSRSIQYNEQFF. The full variable domain, in which reference TRBV5-5 and TRBJ2-1 provide the parts outside the CDR3, is DAGVTQSPTHLIKTRGQQVTLRCSPISGHKSVSWYQQVLGQGPQFIFQYYEKEERGRGNFPDRFSARQFPNYSSELNVNALLLGDSALYLCASSRSIQYNEQFFGPGTRLTVL.

The V gene is TRBV7-6, the J gene TRBJ2-3; 9 positions agree with TRBD2. Trimming at V came to 3 bases and at J to 2 bases, leaving 3 bases not matched to a gene. CDR1 and CDR2 (germline): SGHVS, FNYEAQ. CDR3 length equals 15 residues. The CDR3 here is CASSFGGGATDTQYF. The CDR3, as DNA: TGTGCCAGCAGCTTTGGCGGGGGGGCCACAGATACGCAGTATTTT.

The J gene is TRBJ1-4, the V gene TRBV7-8; D call uncertain. Looked up from germline, CDR1 is SGHVS and CDR2 is FQNEAQ. Trimming stripped 6 bases from V and 1 base from J, with 9 bases between. This CDR3 has 14 residues. The CDR3 region is CASSIHRTNEKLFF. In DNA, the CDR3 is TGTGCCAGCAGTATCCACAGAACTAATGAAAAACTGTTTTTT.

The V call is TRBV19, the J call TRBJ1-2; D gene unclear. Germline V gene sequence: CDR1 LNHDA, CDR2 SQIVND (reference sequence). This CDR3 has 14 residues. V was trimmed by 3 bases and J by 7 bases, leaving 15 bases between them. CDR3 sequence reads: CASSITQTTSGYTF. CDR3 DNA sequence: TGTGCCAGTAGTATCACCCAAACCACTTCTGGCTACACCTTC.

V usage is TRBV21-1 and J usage is TRBJ1-6. TRBV21-1 is a pseudogene locus. This CDR3 contains 16 residues. The CDR3 is CASSKSPGGTNSPLHF. CDR3 nucleotides: TGTGCCAGCAGCAAATCGCCCGGGGGGACGAATTCACCCCTCCACTTT.

This clone was seen just once. This chain links TRBV10-3 with TRBJ2-2; 8 nucleotides match TRBD1. CDR3 size: 16 residues. The J segment lost 4 bases and the V segment lost 0 bases, leaving 4 bases of the junction unmatched. The germline gives CDR1 ENHRY, CDR2 SYGVKD. CDR3 sequence: CAISESWTGTTGELFF. The CDR3 DNA sequence: TGTGCCATCAGTGAGTCTTGGACAGGGACCACCGGGGAGCTGTTTTTT.

The sample holds a few counts of this clone. J is TRBJ1-6 and V is TRBV5-1; 7 nucleotides agree with TRBD1. The CDR3 sequence is 15 residues long. Trimming removed 2 bases from V and 5 bases from J; junction bases left unmatched: 4. Germline assignment: CDR1 SGHRS and CDR2 YFSETQ. The CDR3 is CASSLGGRNNSPLHF. The CDR3 bases are TGCGCCAGCAGCTTAGGGGGCCGAAATAATTCACCCCTCCACTTT. Full variable domain (missing parts from reference TRBV5-1 and TRBJ1-6): KAGVTQTPRYLIKTRGQQVTLSCSPISGHRSVSWYQQTPGQGLQFLFEYFSETQRNKGNFPGRFSGRQFSNSRSEMNVSTLELGDSALYLCASSLGGRNNSPLHFGNGTRLTVT.

The count of this clone is one. The CDR3 bases are TGTGCCAGTAGTATAGGTCTAGCCGCCGGGGAGCTGTTTTTT. Translating gives CASSIGLAAGELFF. The chain has TRBV19 and TRBJ2-2; D may be TRBD2 (5 bases). CDR3 length equals 14 residues. Per germline, CDR1 LNHDA and CDR2 SQIVND (reference sequence). V lost 1 base, J lost 6 bases, and 9 bases lay in between.

The chain carries TRBV5-1 and TRBJ2-3, with a tentative D call TRBD2 (6 bases). Trimming removed 2 bases at V and 1 base at J, with 11 bases between. Germline CDR1 reads SGHRS; CDR2 reads YFSETQ. This CDR3 has 15 residues. The CDR3 region has the DNA TGCGCCAGCAGCTTCTGGGGGGATCGCACAGATACGCAGTATTTT. Residues: CASSFWGDRTDTQYF.

This chain connects TRBV11-2 to TRBJ2-1; perhaps TRBD2 as D (7 bases). In germline, CDR1 is SGHAT, CDR2 FQNNGV. The CDR3 spans 14 residues. V gave up 1 base and J gave up 6 bases, with 10 bases separating them. Here the CDR3 reads CASSLAGGLNEQFF. DNA of the CDR3: TGTGCCAGCAGCTTAGCGGGGGGCCTCAATGAGCAGTTCTTC.

The J gene is TRBJ2-5, the V gene TRBV7-6, with TRBD1 matching over 12 bases. CDR1 is SGHVS and CDR2 is FNYEAQ in the germline V gene. V gave up 0 bases and J gave up 5 bases; unmatched junction bases: 4. The CDR3 is 16 amino acids. This CDR3 is CASSLAGQGARETQYF. The CDR3 DNA reads TGTGCCAGCAGCTTAGCGGGACAGGGGGCTCGGGAGACCCAGTACTTC. The entire variable domain, with the rest obtained from reference TRBV7-6 and TRBJ2-5, is as follows: GAGVSQSPRYKVTKRGQDVALRCDPISGHVSLYWYRQALGQGPEFLTYFNYEAQQDKSGLPNDRFSAERPEGSISTLTIQRTEQRDSAMYRCASSLAGQGARETQYFGPGTRLLVL.

CDR3 in amino acids: CASSPTGGGSSYNEQFF. The CDR3 DNA follows: TGTGCCAGCAGCCCTACCGGAGGCGGGAGCTCCTACAATGAGCAGTTCTTC. V is TRBV9 and J is TRBJ2-1, with TRBD2 identical over 7 bases. Per germline, CDR1 SGDLS and CDR2 YYNGEE. CDR3 length: 17 residues. With 4 bases clipped from V and 0 bases from J, the junction kept 10 bases outside the gene matches.

V usage is TRBV19 and J usage is TRBJ1-1, with D possibly TRBD1 on 6 matching bases. This CDR3 spans 15 amino acids. Germline V gene lookup returns CDR1 LNHDA and CDR2 SQIVND (reference sequence). The ends were cut back, 7 bases at V and 0 bases at J, with 15 bases in the middle. The CDR3 sequence is CASMVQGLMNTEAFF. CDR3 nucleotides: TGTGCCAGTATGGTCCAGGGGCTCATGAACACTGAAGCTTTCTTT.

J is TRBJ2-7 and V is TRBV5-1, with 9 bases aligning to TRBD1. The CDR3 length is 14 residues. Germline loops: CDR1 SGHRS, CDR2 YFSETQ. The junction had 5 bases not matched to a gene; V was cut back by 3 bases and J by 4 bases. The chain's CDR3 is CASSSGTGFYEQYF. The CDR3, as DNA: TGCGCCAGCAGCTCCGGGACAGGGTTTTACGAGCAGTACTTC.

The chain uses TRBV5-3 and TRBJ1-6; 7 bases line up with TRBD1. TRBV5-3 belongs to the ORF category, with a function that is uncertain. Trimming at V came to 0 bases and at J to 9 bases, leaving 6 bases not matched to a gene. This CDR3 comprises 15 residues. The CDR3 here is CARSLDRGRSSPLHF. DNA of the CDR3: TGTGCCAGAAGCTTGGACAGGGGTAGAAGTTCACCCCTCCACTTT.

This clone was seen a handful of times. This chain joins TRBV18 and TRBJ2-5; D is possibly TRBD1 (5 bases). The CDR3 length is 13 residues. Germline assignment: CDR1 KGHSH and CDR2 LQKENI. V was shortened by 3 bases and J by 2 bases, with 7 bases between the two germline ends. The CDR3 spells CASSPRQQETQYF. The DNA for the CDR3 is TGTGCCAGCTCACCTCGACAGCAAGAGACCCAGTACTTC.

About this clone: Other nucleotide sequences from this sample produce the same CDR3. The genes are TRBV18 and TRBJ2-7; TRBD2 matches 13 bases. The CDR3 covers 15 residues. In germline, CDR1 is KGHSH, CDR2 LQKENI. The V gene end was trimmed by 0 bases and the J gene end by 4 bases; junction bases not matched to a gene: 0. For the CDR3, the DNA is TGTGCCAGCTCACCACCGGGACTAGCGGGGTACGAGCAGTACTTC. Its protein is CASSPPGLAGYEQYF.

The rearrangement uses TRBV14 and TRBJ1-4; D is unclear. V lost 1 base, J lost 3 bases, and 12 bases lay in between. The CDR3 covers 16 residues. The germline gives CDR1 SGHDN, CDR2 FVKESK. CDR3 DNA sequence: TGTGCCAGCAGCCAAGGGTCCTGGGCTTCTAATGAAAAACTGTTTTTT. Its translation: CASSQGSWASNEKLFF.

The chain combines TRBV6-6 with TRBJ1-2; the match to TRBD1 covers 7 bases. The CDR3 has 14 residues. CDR1 and CDR2 (germline): MNHNY, SVGAGI (reference sequence). The ends lost 4 bases at V and 6 bases at J; junction bases unmatched: 8. The CDR3 nucleotides are TGTGCCAGCAGTTCCCTTACAGGGGTTCATGGCTACACCTTC. It is translated as CASSSLTGVHGYTF.

V gene TRBV14 combines with J gene TRBJ1-1, with no clear D. V lost 2 bases and J 7 bases, leaving 11 bases between the germline ends. CDR1 and CDR2 (germline): SGHDN, FVKESK. The CDR3 runs to 13 residues. The CDR3 DNA reads TGTGCCAGCAGCCAATATGCGGGAGGTGAAGCTTTCTTT. It codes for CASSQYAGGEAFF.

The rearrangement joins TRBV6-1 to TRBJ2-7; D gene uncertain. The V gene's germline CDR1 is MNHNS and CDR2 SASEGT. V was trimmed by 0 bases and J by 4 bases, leaving 13 bases between them. The CDR3 extends over 15 amino acids. CDR3 sequence reads: CASSEARNRNYEQYF. CDR3 nucleotides: TGTGCCAGCAGTGAAGCGCGAAACAGAAATTACGAGCAGTACTTC.